There are many counts of the clone carrying this T cell receptor (beta chain). Antigen unknown. Germline and junction disagree at one end, which may indicate a read error. The sample belongs to a study of early T cells in non-severe SARS-CoV-2 infection. Study-level background: The authors sequenced bulk RNA from unsorted whole blood, leaving chains unpaired. Whole-study findings and limits: Lookups in VDJdb leaned toward anti-spike CD8 responses and missed private and CD4 specificities.

The CDR3 consists of 14 residues. In germline, CDR1 is MNHEY, CDR2 SMNVEV (reference sequence). Molecules of cDNA were individually given unique molecular identifiers that were attached to them. TCRdb analysed the 5' RACE reads with MiXCR anew, one entry per CDR3 protein. The sample comprises tens of thousands of distinct CDR3 sequences, roughly 8% of which are singletons, and roughly a tenth rests with the top ten. The chain joins TRBV27 to TRBJ2-7; the D is unclear. The sequence derives from an adult who was a healthcare worker with PCR-confirmed SARS-CoV-2 infection or an uninfected control (not recorded which). Sequenced sample: whole blood. The DNA of the CDR3 is TGTGCCAGCAGCCTTACAGCAACCTCCGACGAGCAGTACTTC. Protein sequence: CASSLTATSDEQYF.